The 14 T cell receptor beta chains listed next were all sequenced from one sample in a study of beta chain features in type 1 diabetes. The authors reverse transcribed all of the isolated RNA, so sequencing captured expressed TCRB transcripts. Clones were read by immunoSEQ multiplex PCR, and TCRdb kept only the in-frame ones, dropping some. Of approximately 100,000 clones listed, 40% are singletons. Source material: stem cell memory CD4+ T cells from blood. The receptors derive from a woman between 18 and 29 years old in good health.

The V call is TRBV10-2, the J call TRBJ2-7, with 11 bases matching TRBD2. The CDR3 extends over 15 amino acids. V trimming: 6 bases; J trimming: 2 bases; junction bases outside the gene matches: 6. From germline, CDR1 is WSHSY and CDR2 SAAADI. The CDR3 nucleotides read TGCGCCAGCAGAGGGGGGACTAGCGGAGCCTACGAGCAGTACTTC. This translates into CASRGGTSGAYEQYF.

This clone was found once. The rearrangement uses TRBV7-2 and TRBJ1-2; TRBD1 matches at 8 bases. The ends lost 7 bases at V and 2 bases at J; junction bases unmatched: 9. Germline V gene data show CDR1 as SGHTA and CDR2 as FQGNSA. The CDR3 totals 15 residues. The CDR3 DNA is TGTGCCAGCAACTCACCGGGACAGGAGAACTATGGCTACACCTTC. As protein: CASNSPGQENYGYTF.

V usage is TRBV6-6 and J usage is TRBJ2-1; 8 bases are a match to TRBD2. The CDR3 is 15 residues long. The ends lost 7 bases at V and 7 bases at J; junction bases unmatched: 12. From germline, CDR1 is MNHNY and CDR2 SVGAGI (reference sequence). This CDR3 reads CASTSVGRANNEQFF. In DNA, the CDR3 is TGTGCCAGCACCTCAGTCGGGAGGGCCAATAATGAGCAGTTCTTC.

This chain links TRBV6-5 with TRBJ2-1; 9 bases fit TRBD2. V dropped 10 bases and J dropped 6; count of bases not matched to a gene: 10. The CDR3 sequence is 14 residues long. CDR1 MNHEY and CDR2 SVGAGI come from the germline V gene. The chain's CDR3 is CATCAAGGPNEQFF. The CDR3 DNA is TGTGCCACCTGTGCAGCGGGAGGCCCCAATGAGCAGTTCTTC.

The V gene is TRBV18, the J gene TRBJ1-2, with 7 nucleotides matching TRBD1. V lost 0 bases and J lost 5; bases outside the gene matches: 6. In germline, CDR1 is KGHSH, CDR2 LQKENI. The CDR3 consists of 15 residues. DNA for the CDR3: TGTGCCAGCTCACCACCGGGACAGCCTCTTTATGGCTACACCTTC. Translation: CASSPPGQPLYGYTF.

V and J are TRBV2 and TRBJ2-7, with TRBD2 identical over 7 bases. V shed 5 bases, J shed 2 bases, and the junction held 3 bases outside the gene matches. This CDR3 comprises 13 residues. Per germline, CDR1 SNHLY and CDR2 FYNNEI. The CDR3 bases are TGTGCCAGCAGTCGGGAGGAGGCCTACGAGCAGTACTTC. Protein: CASSREEAYEQYF. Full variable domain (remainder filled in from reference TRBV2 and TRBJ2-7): EPEVTQTPSHQVTQMGQEVILRCVPISNHLYFYWYRQILGQKVEFLVSFYNNEISEKSEIFDDQFSVERPDGSNFTLKIRSTKLEDSAMYFCASSREEAYEQYFGPGTRLTVT.

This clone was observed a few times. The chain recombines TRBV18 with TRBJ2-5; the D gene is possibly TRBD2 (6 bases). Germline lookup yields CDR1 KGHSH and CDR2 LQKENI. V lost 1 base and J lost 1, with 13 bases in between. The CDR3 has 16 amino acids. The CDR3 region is CASSPQRAGFQETQYF. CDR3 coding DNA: TGTGCCAGCTCACCACAAAGGGCGGGATTCCAAGAGACCCAGTACTTC.

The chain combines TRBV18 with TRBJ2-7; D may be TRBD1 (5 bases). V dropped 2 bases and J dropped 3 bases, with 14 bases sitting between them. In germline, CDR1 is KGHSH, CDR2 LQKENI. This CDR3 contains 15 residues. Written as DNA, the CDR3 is TGTGCCAGCTCACCAAGGCAGGGTGGGGTCTACGAGCAGTACTTC. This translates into CASSPRQGGVYEQYF. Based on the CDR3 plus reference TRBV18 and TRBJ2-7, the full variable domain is NAGVMQNPRHLVRRRGQEARLRCSPMKGHSHVYWYRQLPEEGLKFMVYLQKENIIDESGMPKERFSAEFPKEGPSILRIQQVVRGDSAAYFCASSPRQGGVYEQYFGPGTRLTVT.

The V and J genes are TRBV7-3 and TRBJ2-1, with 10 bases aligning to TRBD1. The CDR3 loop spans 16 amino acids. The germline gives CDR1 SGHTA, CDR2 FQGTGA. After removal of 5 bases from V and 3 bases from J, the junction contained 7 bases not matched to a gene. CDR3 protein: CASSVGQGENYNEQFF. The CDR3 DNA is TGTGCCAGCAGCGTTGGACAGGGGGAGAACTACAATGAGCAGTTCTTC.

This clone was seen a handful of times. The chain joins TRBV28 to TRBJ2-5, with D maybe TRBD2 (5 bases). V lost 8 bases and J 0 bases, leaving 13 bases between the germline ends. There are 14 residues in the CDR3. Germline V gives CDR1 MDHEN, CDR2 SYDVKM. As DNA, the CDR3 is TGTGCCAGCGTCGGTAGCGTGTACCAAGAGACCCAGTACTTC. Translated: CASVGSVYQETQYF.

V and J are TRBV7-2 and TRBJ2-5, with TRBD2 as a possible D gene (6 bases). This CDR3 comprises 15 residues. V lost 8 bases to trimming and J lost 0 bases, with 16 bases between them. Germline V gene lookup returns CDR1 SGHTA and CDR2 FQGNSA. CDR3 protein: CASQMGGYNQETQYF. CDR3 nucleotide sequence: TGTGCCAGCCAAATGGGAGGCTACAACCAAGAGACCCAGTACTTC.

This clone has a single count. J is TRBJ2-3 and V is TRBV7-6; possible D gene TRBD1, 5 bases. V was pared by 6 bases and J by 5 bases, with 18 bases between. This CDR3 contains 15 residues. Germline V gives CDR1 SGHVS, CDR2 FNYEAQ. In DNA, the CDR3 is TGTGCCAGCAGTCGTCGGCAGCTCAGGGTAGATACGCAGTATTTT. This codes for CASSRRQLRVDTQYF.

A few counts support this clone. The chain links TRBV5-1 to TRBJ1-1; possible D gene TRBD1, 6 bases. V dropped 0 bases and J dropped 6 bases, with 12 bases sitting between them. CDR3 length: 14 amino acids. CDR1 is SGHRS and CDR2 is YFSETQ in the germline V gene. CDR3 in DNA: TGCGCCAGCAGCTTGGACCCCTCAGGGGCTGAAGCTTTCTTT. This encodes CASSLDPSGAEAFF.

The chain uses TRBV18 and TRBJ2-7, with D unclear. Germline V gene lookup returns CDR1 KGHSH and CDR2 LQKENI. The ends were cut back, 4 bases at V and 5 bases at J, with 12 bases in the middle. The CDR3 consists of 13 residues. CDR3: CASSRRQLDEQYF. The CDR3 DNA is TGTGCCAGCTCACGGCGGCAGCTAGACGAGCAGTACTTC.